This T cell receptor beta chain was profiled in a study of blood T cell repertoires in COVID-19. Study overall: T cells, B-cell-depleted T cells, or PBMCs provided the cDNA or gDNA that served as material.

Germline CDR1 reads SGHDT; CDR2 reads YYEEEE. The CDR3 extends over 15 amino acids. V dropped 0 bases and J dropped 7 bases, with 14 bases sitting between them. The authors' processing: Amplification of reference gene primers was used by the study to estimate nucleated cell counts. Generated by immunoSEQ multiplex PCR, the TCRdb table keeps only in-frame clones and is missing some. That table supplies the V and J calls and clone size; D and trimming were determined from the DNA. This table has approximately 160,000 clones, approximately 83% appearing once. The rearrangement joins TRBV5-6 to TRBJ2-1; D remains unclear. The TCR originated in a man in his 70s who had recovered from COVID-19. Sequenced: peripheral blood. The CDR3 spells CASSLGHSPTNEQFF. Here the CDR3 DNA reads TGTGCCAGCAGCTTGGGACATTCGCCTACTAATGAGCAGTTCTTC.